The clone carrying this T cell receptor (beta chain) is a singleton in its sample. The data stem from a study of blood T cell repertoires in COVID-19. TCRdb's copy holds only in-frame clones and misses some; the assay was immunoSEQ multiplex PCR. The table records around 700,000 clones, 90% of them present only once. The CDR3 sequence is 12 residues long. Germline-derived CDR1 and CDR2 are MGHRA and YSYEKL. Trimming took 0 bases from V and 8 from J, leaving 7 bases between them. V is TRBV4-1 and J is TRBJ1-2, with unresolved D. The receptor was derived from a woman in her late teens or twenties with acute or convalescent COVID-19. Input material: peripheral blood. The CDR3 DNA reads TGCGCCAGCAGCCAAGATCGTTCGGGCTACACCTTC. Its translation is CASSQDRSGYTF.